The 29 T cell receptor beta chains below were found in one sample sequenced in a study of T cell clonality in common variable immunodeficiency. Generated by immunoSEQ multiplex PCR, the TCRdb table keeps only in-frame clones and is missing some. The record shows tens of thousands of clones for this sample, with no singletons present. Sequencing was carried out using peripheral blood mononuclear cells. The receptors stem from a person between 18 and 75 years old in good health.

This clone occurred many times. The read stops 3 residues short of the end of the CDR3; the missing end is completed from the germline J gene. The chain recombines TRBV18 with TRBJ2-1; TRBD2 matches 8 bases. The J segment lost 5 bases and the V segment lost 0 bases, leaving 6 bases of the junction unmatched. CDR3 length: 16 residues. Germline V gene lookup returns CDR1 KGHSH and CDR2 LQKENI. CDR3 protein: CASSPPAAGAHNEQFF. CDR3 bases read: TGTGCCAGCTCACCACCGGCAGCGGGAGCCCACAATGAG.

This clone was recorded many times. From the germline J gene comes the end of the CDR3, since the read stops 3 residues before it. The rearrangement joins TRBV4-1 to TRBJ2-2, with a weak D call TRBD1 (6 bases). CDR3 length: 15 residues. With 4 bases removed from V and 4 bases from J, the gap between germline ends came to 13 bases. Germline lookup yields CDR1 MGHRA and CDR2 YSYEKL. Partial CDR3 DNA: TGCGCCAGCAGCCGCCTACTGACAGGCACCGGGGAG. As protein: CASSRLLTGTGE. The CDR3 in full is CASSRLLTGTGELFF.

This clone has a count of ten or more. Sequencing ends 3 residues short of the CDR3 end; the germline J gene provides the rest. The J gene is TRBJ1-1, the V gene TRBV5-1; weak D call: TRBD1 (5 bases). Germline CDR1 and CDR2: SGHRS and YFSETQ. The CDR3 has 17 residues. V dropped 3 bases and J dropped 2 bases, with 20 bases sitting between them. CDR3 DNA (partial): TGCGCCAGCAGCTCCAGACGGGGGTTGAGTATAAACACTGAA. Its translation is CASSSRRGLSINTE. The complete CDR3 sequence is CASSSRRGLSINTEAFF.

The sample holds many counts of this clone. Coverage ceases 3 residues before the CDR3 finishes, and the germline J gene fills in the end. This chain uses TRBV5-3 with TRBJ2-2, with TRBD1 matching 11 bases. TRBV5-3 is recorded as an ORF, its role being uncertain. CDR3 length: 18 residues. J lost 5 bases, V lost 5 bases, and 14 bases had no gene match. The CDR3 reads CARRDGQGARYRTGELFF. Partial CDR3 DNA: TGTGCCAGAAGAGATGGACAGGGGGCGAGGTATAGGACCGGGGAG.

This clone was detected many times. Coverage ceases 3 residues before the CDR3 finishes, and the germline J gene fills in the end. The chain recombines TRBV6-2 or TRBV6-3 with TRBJ2-3; 9 bases match TRBD2. The V and J ends lost 8 bases and 4 bases, in that order; junction bases with no gene match: 4. CDR1 is MNHEY and CDR2 is SVGEGT in the germline V gene. The CDR3 runs to 13 residues. The CDR3 here is CASYKREADTQYF. The sequenced CDR3 bases are TGTGCCAGCTACAAGCGGGAGGCAGATACG.

The CDR3 is CASSPAGRSNSPLHF. The sequenced CDR3 bases are TGCGCCAGCAGCCCGGCGGGCAGGTCGAATTCACCC. V and J are TRBV5-1 and TRBJ1-6; D gene ambiguous. The read ends 3 residues early relative to the CDR3; the germline J gene fills the gap. Germline CDR1 SGHRS, CDR2 YFSETQ. V lost 4 bases and J lost 7, with 15 bases in between. This CDR3 contains 15 residues.

This clone was counted many times. The CDR3 end is not reached by the read, which stops 3 residues before it; the germline J gene fills it in. The chain couples TRBV10-2 to TRBJ2-2; tentatively, D is TRBD2 (6 bases). The CDR3 sequence is 15 residues long. Germline V gene data show CDR1 as WSHSY and CDR2 as SAAADI. Trimming took 6 bases from V and 3 from J, leaving 14 bases between them. Partial CDR3 DNA: TGCGCCAGCAGCGTCCAAAGCGGGTACACCGGGGAG. Translation gives CASSVQSGYTGE. The complete CDR3 reads CASSVQSGYTGELFF.

This clone came up many times. The CDR3 end lies 3 residues beyond the end of the read and is filled in from the germline J gene. The rearrangement joins TRBV20-1 to TRBJ1-4; D not certain. CDR1 is DFQATT, CDR2 SNEGSKA, per germline (reference sequence). The V and J ends lost 0 bases and 2 bases respectively, with 7 bases between them. The CDR3 length is 14 residues. The part of the CDR3 DNA that was read is TGCAGTGCTAGAGACGGGGTTACTAATGAAAAA. Residues: CSARDGVTNEK. The entire CDR3 is CSARDGVTNEKLFF.

The sample holds many counts of this clone. The DNA read from the CDR3 is TGCGCCAGCAGCTTGAAGGCTACTGAA. This translates into CASSLKATE. The full CDR3 protein reads CASSLKATEAFF. The chain couples TRBV5-1 to TRBJ1-1; D is uncertain. The read comes to an end 3 residues before the CDR3 does, leaving the germline J gene to fill in the end. Trimming took 1 base from V and 5 from J, leaving 6 bases between them. The germline V gene has CDR1 SGHRS and CDR2 YFSETQ. The CDR3 loop spans 12 amino acids.

This clone was counted at least ten times. Read data end 3 residues before the CDR3 end; the end is taken from the germline J gene. This chain connects TRBV7-8 to TRBJ1-5; no firm D call. Germline values: CDR1 SGHVS, CDR2 FQNEAQ. The CDR3 runs 18 residues. V was pared by 1 base and J by 1 base, with 17 bases between. CDR3 bases read: TGTGCCAGCAGCTTAGGATGGTCCGAGGGTACGAGCAATCAGCCC. Translation gives CASSLGWSEGTSNQP. The CDR3, in full, reads CASSLGWSEGTSNQPQHF.

This clone was counted ten times or more. Read coverage stops 3 residues before the CDR3 terminus; the germline J gene supplies the remainder. The rearrangement links TRBV7-9 to TRBJ1-2; 7 bases align to TRBD1. Germline V gives CDR1 SEHNR, CDR2 FQNEAQ (reference sequence). Trimming took 4 bases from V and 4 from J; bases not matched to a gene: 9. The CDR3 totals 15 residues. CDR3 loop: CASSSGQATTYGYTF. The DNA read from the CDR3 is TGTGCCAGCAGCTCAGGACAGGCGACTACCTATGGC.

This clone was seen at least ten times. The CDR3 goes on 3 residues after the read ends, and that part is filled in from the germline J gene. The gene calls are TRBV12-3 or TRBV12-4 and TRBJ2-5; D is possibly TRBD2 (6 bases). Trimming removed 8 bases from V and 4 bases from J, with 20 bases in between. CDR3 length: 15 amino acids. The CDR3 loop is CASQHSQGGRETQYF. Incomplete CDR3 DNA: TGTGCCAGCCAGCACTCGCAGGGAGGACGAGAGACC.

This clone was observed at least ten times. Read sequence stops 3 residues before the CDR3 end, and the germline J gene provides the missing end. V and J are TRBV2 and TRBJ2-7; D is uncertain. CDR3 length: 16 amino acids. Per the germline V gene, CDR1 is SNHLY and CDR2 is FYNNEI. The V end lost 4 bases, the J end lost 0 bases, and 16 bases lay between the germline ends. The CDR3 is CASSAIPSRLSYEQYF. The DNA read from the CDR3 is TGTGCCAGCAGTGCGATCCCCTCCAGGCTCTCCTACGAG.

This clone was picked up many times. Read coverage stops 3 residues before the CDR3 terminus; the germline J gene supplies the remainder. The chain uses TRBV20-1 and TRBJ2-3; D is ambiguous. CDR1 and CDR2 (germline): DFQATT, SNEGSKA (reference sequence). The CDR3 totals 12 residues. V lost 0 bases, J lost 7 bases, and 8 bases lay in between. CDR3 DNA, as far as it was read: TGCAGTGCTAGAGATTACGACAATACG. It specifies CSARDYDNT. The full CDR3 protein is CSARDYDNTQYF.

At least ten counts were recorded for this clone. The read stops 3 residues short of the end of the CDR3; the missing end is completed from the germline J gene. The V and J genes are TRBV10-3 and TRBJ2-7, with 9 bases aligning to TRBD2. This CDR3 is 14 amino acids long. The germline gives CDR1 ENHRY, CDR2 SYGVKD. V was pared by 6 bases and J by 2 bases, with 5 bases of the junction left unmatched. The sequenced CDR3 bases are TGTGCCATCAGGGTCGGACTAGCGACCTACGAG. Translated: CAIRVGLATYE. The whole CDR3 protein is CAIRVGLATYEQYF.

This clone has ten or more counts. CDR3 sequence: CASSLALANTGELFF. CDR3 DNA, as far as it was read: TGTGCCAGCAGCTTGGCTCTAGCGAACACCGGGGAG. This sequence joins TRBV5-6 and TRBJ2-2; unclear D gene. The read ends 3 residues shy of where the CDR3 ends; the end is completed using the germline J gene. V was trimmed by 0 bases and J by 0 bases, leaving 6 bases between them. The CDR3 runs 15 residues. CDR1 SGHDT and CDR2 YYEEEE come from the germline V gene. Based on the CDR3 plus reference TRBV5-6 and TRBJ2-2, the full variable domain is DAGVTQSPTHLIKTRGQQVTLRCSPKSGHDTVSWYQQALGQGPQFIFQYYEEEERQRGNFPDRFSGHQFPNYSSELNVNALLLGDSALYLCASSLALANTGELFFGEGSRLTVL.

This clone was detected ten times or more. The observed sequence ends 3 residues before the CDR3 terminus, with the missing tail filled in from the germline J gene. The genes are TRBV7-2 and TRBJ2-7, with a weak D call TRBD1 (6 bases). V was trimmed by 5 bases and J by 0 bases, leaving 8 bases between them. CDR3 length equals 13 residues. The germline V gene encodes CDR1 SGHTA and CDR2 FQGNSA. The covered CDR3 bases are TGTGCCAGCAGCCGGACAGCCTCCTACGAG. Translation gives CASSRTASYE. The CDR3 in full is CASSRTASYEQYF.

This clone was recorded at least ten times. Sequencing ends 3 residues short of the CDR3 end; the germline J gene provides the rest. V is TRBV9 and J is TRBJ2-5, with 8 bases matching TRBD1. From germline, CDR1 is SGDLS and CDR2 YYNGEE. The CDR3 has 14 residues. The trim removed 4 bases at V and 5 bases at J, leaving 7 bases unmatched. The sequenced CDR3 bases are TGTGCCAGCAGCAAGTTGACAGGGGATGAGACC. Translating it yields CASSKLTGDET. In full, the CDR3 is CASSKLTGDETQYF.

There are many counts of this clone. Sequencing ends 3 residues short of the CDR3 end; the germline J gene provides the rest. The chain employs TRBV20-1 and TRBJ1-4; D is undetermined. V dropped 1 base and J dropped 5 bases, with 14 bases sitting between them. This CDR3 spans 15 amino acids. Germline V gene lookup returns CDR1 DFQATT and CDR2 SNEGSKA (reference sequence). The chain's CDR3 is CSARVLPAENEKLFF. The CDR3 bases that were read are TGCAGTGCTAGAGTCCTACCCGCCGAAAATGAAAAA.

This clone came up many times. The read terminates 3 residues ahead of where the CDR3 ends, so the germline J gene completes it. The V and J genes are TRBV20-1 and TRBJ2-7, with TRBD1 as a possible D gene (5 bases). The CDR3 consists of 13 residues. Germline CDR1 is DFQATT and CDR2 is SNEGSKA (reference sequence). Incomplete CDR3 DNA: TGCAGCCGGGCCGGCAGGGCCTCCTACGAG. It translates to CSRAGRASYE. The entire CDR3 protein reads CSRAGRASYEQYF.

This clone has ten or more counts. The read stops 3 residues short of the end of the CDR3; the missing end is completed from the germline J gene. The V and J genes are TRBV5-5 and TRBJ2-7; unclear D gene. This CDR3 is 15 amino acids long. V was trimmed by 2 bases and J by 0 bases, leaving 12 bases between them. CDR1 is SGHKS, CDR2 YYEKEE, per germline (reference sequence). The CDR3 sequence: CASSLELTSSYEQYF. Incomplete CDR3 DNA: TGTGCCAGCAGCTTAGAACTTACGAGCTCCTACGAG.

At least ten counts were recorded for this clone. The missing CDR3 end, 3 residues past where the read stops, is filled in from the germline J gene. The V call is TRBV7-2, the J call TRBJ1-5, with D possibly being TRBD1 (5 bases). Germline V gene lookup returns CDR1 SGHTA and CDR2 FQGNSA. CDR3 size: 14 residues. The CDR3 DNA, read in part, is TGTGCCAGCAGCCGACAGTTATCTCAGCATCCC. Its protein is CASSRQLSQHP. The full-length CDR3 reads as CASSRQLSQHPQHF. The full variable domain, its missing parts supplied by reference TRBV7-2 and TRBJ1-5, is GAGVSQSPSNKVTEKGKDVELRCDPISGHTALYWYRQSLGQGLEFLIYFQGNSAPDKSGLPSDRFSAERTGGSVSTLTIQRTQQEDSAVYLCASSRQLSQHPQHFGDGTRLSIL.

This clone was recorded at least ten times. The missing CDR3 end, 3 residues past where the read stops, is filled in from the germline J gene. Other DNA sequences in this specimen translate into the identical CDR3. The J gene is TRBJ2-7, the V gene TRBV20-1; 10 bases agree with TRBD2. The trim removed 5 bases at V and 2 bases at J, leaving 3 bases unmatched. Germline V gene sequence: CDR1 DFQATT, CDR2 SNEGSKA (reference sequence). This CDR3 is 13 amino acids long. Incomplete CDR3 DNA: TGCAGTGCTCGGACTAGCGGAACCTACGAG. It encodes CSARTSGTYE. The entire CDR3 protein reads CSARTSGTYEQYF.

The table lists this clone with many counts. The read stops 3 residues short of the end of the CDR3; the missing end is completed from the germline J gene. V gene TRBV10-1 combines with J gene TRBJ2-4; no reliable D call. The CDR3 has 16 amino acids. Germline values: CDR1 WNHNN, CDR2 SYGVQD (reference sequence). With 2 bases removed from V and 0 bases from J, the gap between germline ends came to 11 bases. The CDR3 is CASSEGSGRAKNIQYF. The CDR3 DNA, read in part, is TGCGCCAGCAGTGAGGGGTCAGGTCGAGCCAAAAACATT.

Regarding this clone: Read coverage stops 3 residues before the CDR3 terminus; the germline J gene supplies the remainder. The rearrangement joins TRBV10-2 to TRBJ2-5; weak D call: TRBD1 (6 bases). The CDR3 consists of 13 residues. V was pared by 2 bases and J by 3 bases, with 7 bases between. The germline V gene has CDR1 WSHSY and CDR2 SAAADI. The sequenced part of the CDR3 DNA is TGCGCCAGCAGTGAGACAGGGAAAGAGACC. It yields the protein CASSETGKET. The entire CDR3 reads CASSETGKETQYF.

The table lists this clone with many counts. The read is 3 residues too short to cover the CDR3 end, so that end is filled in from the germline J gene. The chain employs TRBV18 and TRBJ1-1, with 10 nucleotides matching TRBD1. CDR3 length: 18 amino acids. Per germline, CDR1 KGHSH and CDR2 LQKENI. J was trimmed by 0 bases and V by 1 base; bases with no gene match: 8. CDR3 DNA, as far as it was read: TGTGCCAGCTCACCACTCGGACAGGGGGTTCCGGTGAACACTGAA. Its translation: CASSPLGQGVPVNTE. The full-length CDR3 reads as CASSPLGQGVPVNTEAFF.

This clone was picked up many times. The CDR3 end lies 3 residues beyond the end of the read and is filled in from the germline J gene. This chain joins TRBV7-8 and TRBJ1-3; 8 nucleotides match TRBD1. With 5 bases clipped from V and 1 base from J, the junction kept 7 bases outside the gene matches. CDR1 SGHVS and CDR2 FQNEAQ come from the germline V gene. The CDR3 covers 16 residues. The CDR3 sequence is CASSLFDRGSGNTIYF. The covered CDR3 bases are TGTGCCAGCAGCCTCTTTGACAGGGGATCTGGAAACACC.

This clone has at least ten counts. Read coverage stops 3 residues before the CDR3 terminus; the germline J gene supplies the remainder. The chain uses TRBV20-1 and TRBJ2-4; 9 bases line up with TRBD1. Losses at the gene ends were 6 bases for V and 8 bases for J; bases not matched to a gene: 8. Germline assignment: CDR1 DFQATT and CDR2 SNEGSKA (reference sequence). This CDR3 spans 13 amino acids. The CDR3 bases that were read are TGCAGTGCCCCGGACAGGGGCAATTACATT. The encoded protein is CSAPDRGNYI. The CDR3 as a whole reads CSAPDRGNYIQYF.

This clone has ten or more counts. The read gets to within 3 residues of the CDR3 end, and the germline J gene fills in the rest. This chain links TRBV29-1 with TRBJ1-2; 7 bases are a match to TRBD1. With V trimmed by 1 base and J by 6 bases, 5 bases remained unmatched. This CDR3 spans 13 amino acids. Looked up from germline, CDR1 is SQVTM and CDR2 is ANQGSEA. This CDR3 reads CSVEGGQGDGYTF. The CDR3 bases that were read are TGCAGCGTTGAAGGGGGGCAGGGGGATGGC.